The source of this T cell receptor beta chain is a study of blood T cell repertoires in COVID-19. Overall study: The United States, Italy and Spain were the sources of the acute and convalescent COVID-19 samples. From T cells, B-cell-depleted T cells, or PBMCs came the material, which was cDNA or gDNA.

Germline lookup yields CDR1 SGDLS and CDR2 YYNGEE. V dropped 0 bases and J dropped 10 bases, with 8 bases sitting between them. The CDR3 runs to 13 residues. Assay: immunoSEQ multiplex PCR; the TCRdb copy retains only in-frame clones and omits some. This table has 250,000 or so clones, around 84% appearing once. Grouping used clinical history reported by participants in a survey and questionnaire. V gene TRBV9 combines with J gene TRBJ1-6; D is undetermined. The sample taken for sequencing was PBMCs or T cells enriched from blood (not recorded which). This clonotype originated in a woman aged 50 to 65 who had been exposed to COVID-19. The CDR3 loop is CASSVVGNSPLHF. The DNA for the CDR3 is TGTGCCAGCAGCGTAGTGGGCAACTCACCCCTCCACTTT.